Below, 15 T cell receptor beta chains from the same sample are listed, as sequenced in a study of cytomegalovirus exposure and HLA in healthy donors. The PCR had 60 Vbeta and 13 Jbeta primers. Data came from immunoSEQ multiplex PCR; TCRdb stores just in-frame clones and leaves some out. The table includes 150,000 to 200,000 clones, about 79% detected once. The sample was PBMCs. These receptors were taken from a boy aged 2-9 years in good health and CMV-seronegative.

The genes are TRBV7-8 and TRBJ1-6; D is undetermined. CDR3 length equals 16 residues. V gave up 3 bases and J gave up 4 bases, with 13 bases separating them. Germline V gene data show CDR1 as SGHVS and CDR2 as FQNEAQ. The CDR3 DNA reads TGTGCCAGCAGCTTCTTTGGTACAGTATATAATTCACCCCTCCACTTT. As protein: CASSFFGTVYNSPLHF.

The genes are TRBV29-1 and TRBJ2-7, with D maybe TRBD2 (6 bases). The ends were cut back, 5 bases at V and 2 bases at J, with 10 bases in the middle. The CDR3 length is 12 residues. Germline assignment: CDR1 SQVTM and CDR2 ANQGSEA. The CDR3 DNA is TGCAGCGTTTCCGCGGGAACCTACGAGCAGTACTTC. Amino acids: CSVSAGTYEQYF.

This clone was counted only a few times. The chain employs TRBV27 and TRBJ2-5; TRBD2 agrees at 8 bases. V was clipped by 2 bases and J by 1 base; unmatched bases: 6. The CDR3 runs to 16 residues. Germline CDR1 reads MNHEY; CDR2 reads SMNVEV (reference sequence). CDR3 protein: CASSLIWRGVQETQYF. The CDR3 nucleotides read TGTGCCAGCAGTTTAATATGGCGGGGGGTCCAAGAGACCCAGTACTTC.

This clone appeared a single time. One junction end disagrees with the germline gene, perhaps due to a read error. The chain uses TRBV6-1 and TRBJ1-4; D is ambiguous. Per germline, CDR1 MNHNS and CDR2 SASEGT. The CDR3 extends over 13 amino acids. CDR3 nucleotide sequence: TGTGCCAGCAGTGATCAGGCAGTTGGTCGGGAGATTTTT. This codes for CASSDQAVGREIF.

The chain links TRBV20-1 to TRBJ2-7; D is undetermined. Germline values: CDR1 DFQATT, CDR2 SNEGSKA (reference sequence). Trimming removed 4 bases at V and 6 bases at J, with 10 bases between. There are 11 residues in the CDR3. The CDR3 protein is CSATRNREQYF. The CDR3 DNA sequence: TGCAGTGCTACCAGAAATCGCGAGCAGTACTTC.

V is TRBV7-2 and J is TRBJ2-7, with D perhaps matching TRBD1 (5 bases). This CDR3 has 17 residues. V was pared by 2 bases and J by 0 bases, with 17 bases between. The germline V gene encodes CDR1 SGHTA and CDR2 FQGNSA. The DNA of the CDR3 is TGTGCCAGCAGCTTATCTAGGCAGGGTATTTTCTCCTACGAGCAGTACTTC. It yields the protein CASSLSRQGIFSYEQYF.

The CDR3 here is CASSPTGGETQYF. DNA for the CDR3: TGTGCCAGCAGCCCTACAGGGGGGGAGACCCAGTACTTC. The chain joins TRBV7-3 to TRBJ2-5; 8 nucleotides match TRBD1. Unmatched junction bases numbered 4, after V lost 5 bases and J lost 5 bases. The V gene's germline CDR1 is SGHTA and CDR2 FQGTGA. The length of the CDR3 is 13 residues.

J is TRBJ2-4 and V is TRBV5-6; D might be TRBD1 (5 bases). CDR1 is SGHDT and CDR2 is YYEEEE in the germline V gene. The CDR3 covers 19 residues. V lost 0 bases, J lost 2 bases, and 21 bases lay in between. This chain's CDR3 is CASSLAIYRPGSPKNIQYF. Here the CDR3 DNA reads TGTGCCAGCAGCTTGGCCATATATCGGCCAGGGTCTCCCAAAAACATTCAGTACTTC.

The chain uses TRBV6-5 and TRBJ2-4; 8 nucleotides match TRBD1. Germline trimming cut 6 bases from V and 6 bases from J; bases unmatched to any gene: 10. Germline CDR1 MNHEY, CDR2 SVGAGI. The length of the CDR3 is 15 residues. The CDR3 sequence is CASSKNRDRRNIQYF. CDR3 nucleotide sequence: TGTGCCAGCAGCAAAAACCGGGACAGGCGAAACATTCAGTACTTC.

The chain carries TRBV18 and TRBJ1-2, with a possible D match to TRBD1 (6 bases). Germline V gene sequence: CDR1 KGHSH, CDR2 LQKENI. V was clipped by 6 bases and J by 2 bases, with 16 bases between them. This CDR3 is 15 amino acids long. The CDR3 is CASSPNRDTNYGYTF. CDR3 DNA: TGTGCCAGCTCCCCGAACAGGGACACAAACTATGGCTACACCTTC.

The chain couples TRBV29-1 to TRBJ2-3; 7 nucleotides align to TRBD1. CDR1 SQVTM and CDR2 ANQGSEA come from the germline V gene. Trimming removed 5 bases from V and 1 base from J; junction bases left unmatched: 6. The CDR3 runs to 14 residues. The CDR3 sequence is CSVLGGAGTDTQYF. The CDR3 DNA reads TGCAGCGTTTTAGGGGGCGCCGGCACAGATACGCAGTATTTT.

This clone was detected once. The CDR3, as DNA: TGTGCCAGCAGCTCCCAACAGGGGGTGGGGTCCTACGAGCAGTACTTC. Protein product: CASSSQQGVGSYEQYF. The chain couples TRBV7-2 to TRBJ2-7; 8 bases agree with TRBD1. Trimming cost V 4 bases and J 1 base; bases outside gene matches: 9. Germline CDR1 and CDR2: SGHTA and FQGNSA. The CDR3 extends over 16 amino acids.

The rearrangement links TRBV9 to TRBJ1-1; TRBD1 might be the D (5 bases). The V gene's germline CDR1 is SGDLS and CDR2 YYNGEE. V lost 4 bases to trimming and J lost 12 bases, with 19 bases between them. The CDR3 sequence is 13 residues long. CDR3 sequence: CASSPEGVQVPFF. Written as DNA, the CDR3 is TGTGCCAGCAGCCCGGAAGGGGTTCAGGTCCCTTTCTTT.

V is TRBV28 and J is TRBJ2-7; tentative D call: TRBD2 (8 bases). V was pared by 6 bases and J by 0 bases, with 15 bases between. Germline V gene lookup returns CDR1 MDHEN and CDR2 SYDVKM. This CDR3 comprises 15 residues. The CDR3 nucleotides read TGTGCCAGCAGCCGCGGGGGGACAGTCTCCTACGAGCAGTACTTC. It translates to CASSRGGTVSYEQYF.

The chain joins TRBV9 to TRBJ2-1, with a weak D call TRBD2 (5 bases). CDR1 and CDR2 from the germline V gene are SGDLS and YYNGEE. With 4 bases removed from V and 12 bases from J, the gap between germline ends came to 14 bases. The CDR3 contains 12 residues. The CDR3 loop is CASSWVDGGQFF. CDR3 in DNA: TGTGCCAGCAGCTGGGTGGACGGAGGGCAGTTCTTC.